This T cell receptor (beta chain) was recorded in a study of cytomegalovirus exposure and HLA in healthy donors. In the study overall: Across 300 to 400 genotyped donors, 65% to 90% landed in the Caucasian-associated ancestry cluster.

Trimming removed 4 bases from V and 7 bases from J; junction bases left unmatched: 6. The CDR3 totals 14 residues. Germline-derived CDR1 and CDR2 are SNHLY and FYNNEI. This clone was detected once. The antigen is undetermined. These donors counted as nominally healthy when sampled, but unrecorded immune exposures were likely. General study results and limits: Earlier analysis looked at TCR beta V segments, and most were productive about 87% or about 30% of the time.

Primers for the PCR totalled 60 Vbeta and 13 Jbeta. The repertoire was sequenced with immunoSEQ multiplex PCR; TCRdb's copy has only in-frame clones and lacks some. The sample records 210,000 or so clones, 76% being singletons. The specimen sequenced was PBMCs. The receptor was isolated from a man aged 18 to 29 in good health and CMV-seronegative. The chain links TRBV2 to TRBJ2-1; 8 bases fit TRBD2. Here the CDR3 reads CASSGVIAGNEQFF. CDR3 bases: TGTGCCAGCAGTGGGGTCATAGCGGGGAATGAGCAGTTCTTC.